This T cell receptor beta chain was retrieved from a study of blood T cell repertoires in COVID-19. Study overall: From the United States, Italy and Spain came samples of acute and convalescent COVID-19. T cells, B-cell-depleted T cells, or PBMCs supplied cDNA or gDNA.

The CDR3 covers 17 residues. Looked up from germline, CDR1 is GTSNPN and CDR2 is SVGIG (reference sequence). The V and J ends lost 0 bases and 3 bases respectively, with 15 bases between them. In the authors' methods: Reference gene primer amplification gave estimated nucleated cell counts. The data were produced by immunoSEQ multiplex PCR, yet TCRdb's version contains in-frame clones alone and is incomplete. The D gene and trimming were derived from the DNA, and the V and J assignments and clone size from that table. The sample has some 85,000 clones; 70% to 90% are singletons. The clonotype originates from a man in his forties or fifties with acute or convalescent COVID-19. The sample was peripheral blood. The genes are TRBV30 and TRBJ1-6, with D perhaps TRBD1 (6 bases). CDR3 loop: CAWSVAGRGFYNSPLHF. Written as DNA, the CDR3 is TGTGCCTGGAGTGTAGCGGGAAGGGGGTTCTATAATTCACCCCTCCACTTT.